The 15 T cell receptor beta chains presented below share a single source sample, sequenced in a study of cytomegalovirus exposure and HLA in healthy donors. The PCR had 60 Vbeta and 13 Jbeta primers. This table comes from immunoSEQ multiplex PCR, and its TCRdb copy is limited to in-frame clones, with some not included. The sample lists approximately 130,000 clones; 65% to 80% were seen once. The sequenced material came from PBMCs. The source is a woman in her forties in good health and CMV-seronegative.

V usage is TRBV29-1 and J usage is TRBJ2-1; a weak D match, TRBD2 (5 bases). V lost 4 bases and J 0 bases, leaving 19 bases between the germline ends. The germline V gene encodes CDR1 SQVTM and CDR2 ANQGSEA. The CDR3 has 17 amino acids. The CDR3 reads CSVGAGAASLSYNEQFF. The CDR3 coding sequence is TGCAGCGTTGGGGCCGGTGCTGCTAGCCTCTCCTACAATGAGCAGTTCTTC.

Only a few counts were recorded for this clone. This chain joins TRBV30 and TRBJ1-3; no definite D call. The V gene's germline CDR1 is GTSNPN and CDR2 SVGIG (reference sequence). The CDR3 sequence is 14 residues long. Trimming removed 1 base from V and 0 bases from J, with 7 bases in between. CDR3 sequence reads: CAWSDESSGNTIYF. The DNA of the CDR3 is TGTGCCTGGAGTGACGAGAGCTCTGGAAACACCATATATTTT.

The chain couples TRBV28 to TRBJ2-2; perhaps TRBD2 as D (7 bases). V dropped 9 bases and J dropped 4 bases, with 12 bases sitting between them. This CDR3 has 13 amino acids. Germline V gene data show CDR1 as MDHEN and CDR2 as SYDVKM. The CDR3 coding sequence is TGTGCCAGTGGGGGAGGGGGCACCGGGGAGCTGTTTTTT. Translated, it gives CASGGGGTGELFF.

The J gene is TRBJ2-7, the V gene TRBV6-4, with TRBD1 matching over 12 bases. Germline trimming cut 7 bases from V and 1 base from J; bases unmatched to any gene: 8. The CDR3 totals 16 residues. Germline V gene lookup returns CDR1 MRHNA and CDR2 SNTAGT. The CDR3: CASTTSGQGASYEQYF. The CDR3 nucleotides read TGTGCCAGCACCACCTCGGGACAGGGGGCATCCTACGAGCAGTACTTC.

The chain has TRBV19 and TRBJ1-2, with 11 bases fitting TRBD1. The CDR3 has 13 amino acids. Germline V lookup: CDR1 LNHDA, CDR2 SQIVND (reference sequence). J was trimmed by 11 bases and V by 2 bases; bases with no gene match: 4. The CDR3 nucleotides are TGTGCCAGTAGTATATGGGACAGGGGGATTTACACCTTC. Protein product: CASSIWDRGIYTF.

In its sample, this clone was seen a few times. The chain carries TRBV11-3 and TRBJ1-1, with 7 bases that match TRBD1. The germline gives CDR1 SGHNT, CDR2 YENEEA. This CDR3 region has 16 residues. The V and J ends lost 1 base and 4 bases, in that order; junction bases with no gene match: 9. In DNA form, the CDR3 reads TGTGCCAGCAGCTTAGTTCCGACAGGGCGGATCACTGAAGCTTTCTTT. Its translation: CASSLVPTGRITEAFF.

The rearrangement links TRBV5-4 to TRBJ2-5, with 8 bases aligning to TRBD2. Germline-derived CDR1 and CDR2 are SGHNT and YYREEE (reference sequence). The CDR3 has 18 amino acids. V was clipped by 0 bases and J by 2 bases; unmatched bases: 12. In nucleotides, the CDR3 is TGTGCCAGCAGCTTGGTTGGCCGGGGGGGGTCGGGGCAAGAGACCCAGTACTTC. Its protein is CASSLVGRGGSGQETQYF.

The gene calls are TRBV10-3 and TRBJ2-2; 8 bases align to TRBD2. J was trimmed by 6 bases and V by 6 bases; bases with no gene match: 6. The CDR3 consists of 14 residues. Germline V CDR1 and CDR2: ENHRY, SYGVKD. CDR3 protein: CAIRVGGGSGELFF. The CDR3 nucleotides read TGTGCCATCAGGGTCGGCGGGGGGTCCGGGGAGCTGTTTTTT.

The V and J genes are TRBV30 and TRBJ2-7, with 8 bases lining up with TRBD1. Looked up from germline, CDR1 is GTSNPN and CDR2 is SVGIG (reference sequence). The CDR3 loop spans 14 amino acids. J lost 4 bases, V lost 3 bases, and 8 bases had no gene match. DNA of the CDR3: TGTGCCTGGAGATATCCAGGGGGCACGTACGAGCAGTACTTC. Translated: CAWRYPGGTYEQYF. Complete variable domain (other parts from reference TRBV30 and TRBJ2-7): SQTIHQWPATLVQPVGSPLSLECTVEGTSNPNLYWYRQAAGRGLQLLFYSVGIGQISSEVPQNLSASRPQDRQFILSSKKLLLSDSGFYLCAWRYPGGTYEQYFGPGTRLTVT.

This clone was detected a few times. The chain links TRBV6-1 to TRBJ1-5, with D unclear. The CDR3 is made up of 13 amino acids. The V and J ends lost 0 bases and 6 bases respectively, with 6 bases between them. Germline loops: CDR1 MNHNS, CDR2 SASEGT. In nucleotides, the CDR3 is TGTGCCAGCAGTGAAGCAGTGAGTCAGCCCCAGCATTTT. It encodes CASSEAVSQPQHF.

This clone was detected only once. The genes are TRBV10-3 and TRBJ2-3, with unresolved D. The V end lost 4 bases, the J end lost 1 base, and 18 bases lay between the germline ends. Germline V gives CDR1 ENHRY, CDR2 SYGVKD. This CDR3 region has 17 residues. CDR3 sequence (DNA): TGTGCCATCAGTGCTGGTCCAGGCCACGATGGCACAGATACGCAGTATTTT. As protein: CAISAGPGHDGTDTQYF.

In nucleotides, the CDR3 is TGCGCCAGCAGCTATCGGACAGGGGGGATCGGAGGCACTGAAGCTTTCTTT. Its translation is CASSYRTGGIGGTEAFF. The chain employs TRBV5-1 and TRBJ1-1; TRBD1 matches at 10 bases. The CDR3 spans 17 residues. Trimming took 3 bases from V and 4 from J; bases not matched to a gene: 12. Per germline, CDR1 SGHRS and CDR2 YFSETQ.

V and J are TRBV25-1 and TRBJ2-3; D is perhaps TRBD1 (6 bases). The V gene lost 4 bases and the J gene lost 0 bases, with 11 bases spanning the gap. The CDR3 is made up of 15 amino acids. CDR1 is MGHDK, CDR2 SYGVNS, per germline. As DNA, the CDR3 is TGTGCCAGCAGTGGGGGGCTAATTAGCACAGATACGCAGTATTTT. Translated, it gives CASSGGLISTDTQYF.

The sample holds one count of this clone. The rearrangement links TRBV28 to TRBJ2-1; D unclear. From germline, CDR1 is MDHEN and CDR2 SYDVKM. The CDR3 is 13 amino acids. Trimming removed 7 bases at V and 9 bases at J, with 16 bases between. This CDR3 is CASTNQVFGEQFF. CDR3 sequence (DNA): TGTGCCAGCACTAACCAGGTTTTCGGTGAGCAGTTCTTC.

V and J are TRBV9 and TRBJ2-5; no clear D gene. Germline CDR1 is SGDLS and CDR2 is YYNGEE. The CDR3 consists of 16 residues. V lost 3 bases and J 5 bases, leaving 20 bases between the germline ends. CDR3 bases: TGTGCCAGCAGCGGAGTTGCTGAGGCTAGTGGGGAGACCCAGTACTTC. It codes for CASSGVAEASGETQYF.